Listed here is a single TCR beta chain. This sample is drawn from a study of blood T cell repertoires in COVID-19. Overall study: Spain, Italy and the United States supplied samples that represented acute and convalescent COVID-19. The analysed material was cDNA or gDNA that came from T cells, B-cell-depleted T cells, or PBMCs.

Losses at the gene ends were 3 bases for V and 2 bases for J; bases not matched to a gene: 12. Germline CDR1 SGHNT, CDR2 YYREEE (reference sequence). The CDR3 is made up of 17 amino acids. How the authors handled the data: Scientists estimated how many nucleated cells there were by amplifying reference gene primers. The table came from immunoSEQ multiplex PCR; TCRdb's copy has only in-frame clones and leaves some out. That table furnishes V, J and clone size, whereas the DNA furnished D and trimming. The sample lists 70,000 to 75,000 clones, 82% occurring once. This sequence originates from a woman in her fifties or sixties with acute or convalescent COVID-19. The sample was peripheral blood. The gene calls are TRBV5-4 and TRBJ2-7; 9 positions agree with TRBD1. The CDR3 is CASSSSRDRVGAYEQYF. The DNA of the CDR3 is TGTGCCAGCAGCTCGTCCCGGGACAGGGTGGGGGCCTACGAGCAGTACTTC.